The T cell receptor beta chain described here comes from a study of T cell responses to AZD1222 COVID-19 vaccine. The table came from immunoSEQ multiplex PCR; TCRdb's copy has only in-frame clones and leaves some out. Altogether approximately 79,000 clones are present, under 90% being singletons, with the ten largest covering 1.3%. The CDR3 extends over 16 amino acids. Losses at the gene ends were 5 bases for V and 6 bases for J; bases not matched to a gene: 14. The V gene's germline CDR1 is SNHLY and CDR2 FYNNEI. Sequencing was performed on peripheral blood, taken 28 days after the second AZD1222 dose. This TCR derives from an adult who received the AZD1222 COVID-19 vaccine. The chain couples TRBV2 to TRBJ2-7; the match to TRBD1 covers 9 bases. CDR3 loop: CASSLFSSGTGTEQYF. CDR3 nucleotide sequence: TGTGCCAGCAGTCTTTTTTCCTCCGGGACAGGGACCGAGCAGTACTTC.